What follows are 27 T cell receptor beta chains derived from one specimen sequenced in a study of T-cell reconstitution after alpha-beta-depleted transplantation in children. It was with unique molecular identifiers that the TCRbeta library was prepared. TCRdb itself ran the PCR reads through MiXCR, one entry per CDR3 protein. The sample lists some 460,000 distinct CDR3 sequences; 15% to 20% were seen once. The material sequenced was PBMCs, mostly from graft donor cells, taken 360 days after TCRalphabeta/CD19-depleted stem cell transplant. These receptors all stem from a boy under three years old who had a stem cell transplant for Wiskott-Aldrich syndrome, so the T cells may come from the graft donor.

The gene calls are TRBV3-1 and TRBJ2-3; D unclear. The CDR3 runs 14 residues. The ends were cut back, 4 bases at V and 2 bases at J, with 10 bases in the middle. CDR1 and CDR2 (germline): LGHDT, YNNKEL (reference sequence). The CDR3: CASSPLLNTDTQYF. The CDR3 nucleotides read TGTGCCAGCAGCCCTCTCCTCAACACAGATACGCAGTATTTT.

This clonotype was counted a few times. The chain couples TRBV2 to TRBJ2-7; 11 nucleotides line up with TRBD2. In germline, CDR1 is SNHLY, CDR2 FYNNEI. J lost 5 bases, V lost 4 bases, and 4 bases had no gene match. This CDR3 is built from 14 residues. The CDR3 is CASSALAGDHEQYF. The CDR3 DNA is TGTGCCAGCAGTGCACTAGCGGGAGATCACGAGCAGTACTTC.

This clonotype was seen more than once but under ten times. This chain connects TRBV5-1 to TRBJ2-3, with TRBD2 matching 9 bases. The CDR3 covers 16 residues. The V gene end was trimmed by 4 bases and the J gene end by 2 bases; junction bases not matched to a gene: 8. Germline V lookup: CDR1 SGHRS, CDR2 YFSETQ. CDR3 loop: CASSPPLAGLTDTQYF. The CDR3 bases are TGCGCCAGCAGCCCCCCCCTAGCGGGGCTCACAGATACGCAGTATTTT.

This clonotype was seen a handful of times. J is TRBJ2-1 and V is TRBV3-1; D call uncertain. The CDR3 is 16 amino acids. Between the trimmed V and J ends, which lost 0 bases and 15 bases, there was a span of 24 bases. Germline values: CDR1 LGHDT, CDR2 YNNKEL (reference sequence). The CDR3 DNA sequence: TGTGCCAGCAGCCAAGAGGCAAACCTTCGCCGGGCCCCACGGTTCTTC. It is translated as CASSQEANLRRAPRFF.

This clonotype was seen only a few times. This rearrangement joins TRBV7-2 to TRBJ2-2; 8 nucleotides align to TRBD2. V lost 2 bases, J lost 3 bases, and 5 bases stayed unmatched. CDR1 and CDR2 (germline): SGHTA, FQGNSA. This CDR3 region has 16 residues. The CDR3 DNA sequence: TGTGCCAGCAGCTTAAGTTCTAGCGGGTACACCGGGGAGCTGTTTTTT. Translating gives CASSLSSSGYTGELFF.

In this sample, this clonotype turned up many times. The chain links TRBV5-1 to TRBJ2-3; weak D call: TRBD1 (5 bases). Germline-derived CDR1 and CDR2 are SGHRS and YFSETQ. The CDR3 spans 12 residues. Deletions cut 2 bases from V and 6 bases from J, with 7 bases between. Here the CDR3 DNA reads TGCGCCAGCAGCTTCAAGGGGGATACGCAGTATTTT. This encodes CASSFKGDTQYF.

J is TRBJ2-7 and V is TRBV7-9; TRBD2 might be the D (6 bases). Trimming took 2 bases from V and 1 from J, leaving 18 bases between them. CDR3 length equals 17 residues. The germline V gene has CDR1 SEHNR and CDR2 FQNEAQ (reference sequence). The CDR3 reads CASSLSFRIAESYEQYF. In DNA, the CDR3 is TGTGCCAGCAGCTTATCGTTTCGGATAGCGGAGTCCTACGAGCAGTACTTC. Full variable domain (remainder filled in from reference TRBV7-9 and TRBJ2-7): DTGVSQNPRHKITKRGQNVTFRCDPISEHNRLYWYRQTLGQGPEFLTYFQNEAQLEKSRLLSDRFSAERPKGSFSTLEIQRTEQGDSAMYLCASSLSFRIAESYEQYFGPGTRLTVT.

In its sample, this clonotype was seen a few times. The gene calls are TRBV16 and TRBJ2-1; weak D call: TRBD1 (6 bases). The CDR3 has 12 residues. V was clipped by 7 bases and J by 6 bases, with 10 bases between them. CDR1 is KGHSY, CDR2 FQNENV, per germline. This CDR3 reads CASTGQSNEQFF. CDR3 nucleotide sequence: TGTGCCAGCACTGGACAGTCCAATGAGCAGTTCTTC.

In this sample, this clonotype turned up many times. V and J are TRBV2 and TRBJ2-7; tentatively, D is TRBD1 (6 bases). The germline CDR1 and CDR2 sequences are SNHLY and FYNNEI. The CDR3 has 15 amino acids. With 5 bases removed from V and 5 bases from J, the gap between germline ends came to 19 bases. CDR3 nucleotides: TGTGCCAGCAGTAAAGATACAGGGTTGGGAAACGAGCAGTACTTC. It yields the protein CASSKDTGLGNEQYF.

The table lists this clonotype with many counts. V usage is TRBV7-2 and J usage is TRBJ2-1, with D unresolved. CDR1 and CDR2 (germline): SGHTA, FQGNSA. Trimming left V 5 bases short and J 6 bases short, with 17 bases between. The CDR3 runs to 15 residues. The CDR3 spells CASSPHHKFRNEQFF. CDR3 in DNA: TGTGCCAGCAGCCCCCACCATAAATTCCGCAATGAGCAGTTCTTC.

This clonotype showed up just a few times. The rearrangement joins TRBV4-1 to TRBJ2-5; perhaps TRBD2 as D (6 bases). The V end lost 3 bases, the J end lost 5 bases, and 19 bases lay between the germline ends. This CDR3 has 16 residues. Germline assignment: CDR1 MGHRA and CDR2 YSYEKL. Here the CDR3 reads CASSHPTRRGGETQYF. The CDR3 DNA sequence: TGCGCCAGCAGCCATCCTACCCGGCGGGGTGGGGAGACCCAGTACTTC.

The V gene is TRBV21-1, the J gene TRBJ2-3; no DNA check was done on the table's D call, TRBD2. TRBV21-1 is described as a pseudogene. There are 16 residues in the CDR3. The CDR3 region is CASGRGTSGVTDTQYF. Written as DNA, the CDR3 is TGTGCCAGCGGTAGAGGGACTAGCGGAGTCACAGATACGCAGTATTTT.

This clonotype was seen only once. This may stem from a read error, because a much larger clone lies one nucleotide away. This chain connects TRBV12-3 or TRBV12-4 to TRBJ1-2; unclear D gene. The CDR3 loop spans 11 amino acids. CDR3 in amino acids: CASSLGDGYNF. The DNA of the CDR3 is TGTGCCAGCAGTTTAGGGGATGGCTACAACTTC.

The J gene is TRBJ2-1, the V gene TRBV6-4; D is unresolved. Trimming shortened V by 4 bases and J by 2 bases, and 12 bases separated the two germline ends. From germline, CDR1 is MRHNA and CDR2 SNTAGT. This CDR3 is 15 amino acids long. This chain's CDR3 is CASSVNLGTYNEQFF. The CDR3 DNA reads as TGTGCCAGCAGTGTGAACCTGGGGACCTACAATGAGCAGTTCTTC.

This clonotype came up a few times. Here the CDR3 reads CASSFGGLKNIQYF. CDR3 coding DNA: TGTGCCAGCAGCTTCGGGGGACTCAAAAACATTCAGTACTTC. The genes are TRBV7-9 and TRBJ2-4; tentatively, D is TRBD2 (6 bases). Germline V gene lookup returns CDR1 SEHNR and CDR2 FQNEAQ (reference sequence). The germline V and J ends were trimmed by 3 bases and 3 bases, with 9 bases remaining between them. The CDR3 covers 14 residues.

This clonotype was picked up a small number of times. The J gene is TRBJ2-7, the V gene TRBV9; D gene unclear. Germline loops: CDR1 SGDLS, CDR2 YYNGEE. Trimming cost V 8 bases and J 0 bases, with 9 bases left between them. The CDR3 contains 12 residues. CDR3 in DNA: TGTGCCAGGGTTCGACCCTCCTACGAGCAGTACTTC. Translated, it gives CARVRPSYEQYF.

In its sample, this clonotype was seen many times. This chain uses TRBV5-1 with TRBJ2-1, with D unclear. Germline CDR1 and CDR2: SGHRS and YFSETQ. The CDR3 runs to 12 residues. The V gene lost 2 bases and the J gene lost 6 bases, with 6 bases spanning the gap. Here the CDR3 DNA reads TGCGCCAGCAGCTTCATCCCCAATGAGCAGTTCTTC. Encoded protein: CASSFIPNEQFF.

There are a few counts of this clonotype. CDR3 bases: TGTGCCAGCAACCGAGCACCAGCCTACAATGAGCAGTTCTTC. The encoded protein is CASNRAPAYNEQFF. J is TRBJ2-1 and V is TRBV7-2, with D uncertain. There are 14 residues in the CDR3. Per the germline V gene, CDR1 is SGHTA and CDR2 is FQGNSA. The V and J ends lost 7 bases and 2 bases respectively, with 12 bases between them.

V is TRBV5-1 and J is TRBJ2-5, with a possible D match to TRBD2 (6 bases). V gave up 0 bases and J gave up 4 bases, with 16 bases separating them. This CDR3 contains 16 residues. CDR1 is SGHRS, CDR2 YFSETQ, per germline. This chain's CDR3 is CASSLAHLARGETQYF. CDR3 nucleotide sequence: TGCGCCAGCAGCTTGGCCCACCTAGCGAGGGGAGAGACCCAGTACTTC.

The V call is TRBV5-1, the J call TRBJ2-1; TRBD2 aligns across 9 bases. Germline V gene data show CDR1 as SGHRS and CDR2 as YFSETQ. J lost 2 bases, V lost 4 bases, and 10 bases had no gene match. The CDR3 covers 17 residues. In nucleotides, the CDR3 is TGCGCCAGCAGCGTAAAAAAGACTAGCGGTCCCTACAATGAGCAGTTCTTC. Amino acids: CASSVKKTSGPYNEQFF.

This clonotype has only a few counts. This sequence joins TRBV15 and TRBJ2-3; 10 bases agree with TRBD2. The CDR3 spans 16 residues. The V gene's germline CDR1 is LNHNV and CDR2 YYDKDF (reference sequence). Unmatched junction bases numbered 2, after V lost 1 base and J lost 1 base. CDR3 DNA: TGTGCCACCAGCAGAGTTCTAGCGGGAGGCACAGATACGCAGTATTTT. Its translation: CATSRVLAGGTDTQYF. Complete variable domain (other parts from reference TRBV15 and TRBJ2-3): DAMVIQNPRYQVTQFGKPVTLSCSQTLNHNVMYWYQQKSSQAPKLLFHYYDKDFNNEADTPDNFQSRRPNTSFCFLDIRSPGLGDTAMYLCATSRVLAGGTDTQYFGPGTRLTVL.

V is TRBV28 and J is TRBJ2-7; possibly TRBD1 for D (5 bases). Looked up from germline, CDR1 is MDHEN and CDR2 is SYDVKM. Trimming took off 6 bases at V and 5 bases at J, with 23 bases between the two ends. The CDR3 consists of 16 residues. The CDR3 spells CASSLLPTFRVDEQYF. The CDR3 coding sequence is TGTGCCAGCAGCCTTCTTCCCACCTTCAGGGTAGACGAGCAGTACTTC.

This clonotype has just a few counts. The chain employs TRBV19 and TRBJ2-7, with 8 bases that match TRBD2. Unmatched junction bases numbered 3, after V lost 3 bases and J lost 2 bases. The CDR3 runs 14 residues. Per the germline V gene, CDR1 is LNHDA and CDR2 is SQIVND (reference sequence). The CDR3 protein is CASSIGRGPYEQYF. The CDR3 coding sequence is TGTGCCAGTAGTATCGGGAGGGGCCCCTACGAGCAGTACTTC.

This clonotype came up once. The chain combines TRBV5-1 with TRBJ2-5; D unresolved. The CDR3 is 17 amino acids. CDR1 is SGHRS and CDR2 is YFSETQ in the germline V gene. V lost 2 bases to trimming and J lost 5 bases, with 22 bases between them. In DNA, the CDR3 is TGCGCCAGCAGCTTACCGGCGACCAGGACGAGTAGGGAGACCCAGTACTTC. It encodes CASSLPATRTSRETQYF.

V usage is TRBV12-3 or TRBV12-4 and J usage is TRBJ2-1; 9 bases are a match to TRBD1. CDR3 length equals 17 residues. CDR3 amino acids: CTFSLQAGTGKDNEQFF. In nucleotides, the CDR3 is TGTACCTTCAGTTTACAGGCCGGGACAGGGAAGGACAATGAGCAGTTCTTC.

J is TRBJ2-7 and V is TRBV25-1; D gene unclear. V lost 4 bases and J 6 bases, leaving 16 bases between the germline ends. Germline V gene data show CDR1 as MGHDK and CDR2 as SYGVNS. The CDR3 contains 14 residues. This CDR3 is CASSVSGRLGEQYF. The CDR3 DNA follows: TGTGCCAGCAGTGTTTCTGGTCGCCTGGGCGAGCAGTACTTC.

This clonotype was counted a few times. The V call is TRBV14, the J call TRBJ2-2; D ambiguous. The germline V and J ends were trimmed by 1 base and 10 bases, with 7 bases remaining between them. The length of the CDR3 is 12 residues. Germline V gene sequence: CDR1 SGHDN, CDR2 FVKESK. The CDR3 region has the DNA TGTGCCAGCAGCCAAGTGGGCGCGGAGCTGTTTTTT. As protein: CASSQVGAELFF.